Shown below are 27 T cell receptor beta chains from a single sample sequenced in a study of T cell responses to AZD1222 COVID-19 vaccine. Sequencing was performed with immunoSEQ multiplex PCR; in TCRdb, only in-frame clones are kept and a portion is missing. Of around 110,000 clones detected, 87% appear once; the ten largest clones hold 6.5% to 9%. Material: peripheral blood, obtained on day 0 of AZD1222 vaccination. Receptors originate from an adult in good health.

V usage is TRBV2 and J usage is TRBJ2-1; TRBD2 matches at 7 bases. Germline values: CDR1 SNHLY, CDR2 FYNNEI. Trimming cost V 4 bases and J 2 bases; bases outside gene matches: 8. The CDR3 covers 16 residues. Written as DNA, the CDR3 is TGTGCCAGCAGTGGTGAAGGGCGGGGGACCTACAATGAGCAGTTCTTC. Its translation is CASSGEGRGTYNEQFF.

The V call is TRBV30, the J call TRBJ1-4; D not resolved. The CDR3 consists of 13 residues. V lost 4 bases and J lost 4, with 10 bases in between. Germline V gene data show CDR1 as GTSNPN and CDR2 as SVGIG (reference sequence). CDR3 loop: CAWTRQRNEKLFF. CDR3 nucleotide sequence: TGTGCCTGGACCAGACAACGTAATGAAAAACTGTTTTTT.

The rearrangement joins TRBV28 to TRBJ1-2; D perhaps matches TRBD1 (6 bases). Deletions cut 6 bases from V and 5 bases from J, with 22 bases between. CDR3 size: 16 residues. Germline V CDR1 and CDR2: MDHEN, SYDVKM. The CDR3 bases are TGTGCCAGCAGAGGGAGGGGGGTCCAGGCGCTGTATGGCTACACCTTC. It codes for CASRGRGVQALYGYTF.

This clone was observed once. This sequence joins TRBV15 and TRBJ2-6; the D gene is possibly TRBD1 (6 bases). Deletions cut 3 bases from V and 1 base from J, with 13 bases between. Germline V gene sequence: CDR1 LNHNV, CDR2 YYDKDF (reference sequence). CDR3 length equals 17 residues. CDR3 sequence (DNA): TGTGCCACCAGCAGCACAGGGTTTAGATCTGGGGCCAACGTCCTGACTTTC. Amino acid sequence: CATSSTGFRSGANVLTF.

The chain uses TRBV28 and TRBJ1-2; TRBD1 matches at 8 bases. The CDR3 length is 14 residues. Germline V CDR1 and CDR2: MDHEN, SYDVKM. Trimming cost V 7 bases and J 8 bases; bases outside gene matches: 12. CDR3 sequence: CASTSPQGAGGYTF. CDR3 coding DNA: TGTGCCAGCACCTCTCCCCAGGGGGCAGGAGGCTACACCTTC.

This sequence joins TRBV28 and TRBJ2-7; no reliable D call. The germline V gene encodes CDR1 MDHEN and CDR2 SYDVKM. V was shortened by 5 bases and J by 0 bases, with 11 bases between the two germline ends. The CDR3 is made up of 14 amino acids. The CDR3 bases are TGTGCCAGCAGTACCGACACAACCTCCTACGAGCAGTACTTC. Translated: CASSTDTTSYEQYF.

V and J are TRBV11-2 and TRBJ1-4; no firm D call. Per germline, CDR1 SGHAT and CDR2 FQNNGV. The CDR3 length is 12 residues. The germline V and J ends were trimmed by 3 bases and 9 bases, with 8 bases remaining between them. The CDR3 sequence: CASSFSHQKLFF. CDR3 nucleotide sequence: TGTGCCAGCAGCTTTTCACACCAAAAACTGTTTTTT.

V is TRBV19 and J is TRBJ1-1, with D possibly being TRBD1 (5 bases). The CDR3 runs to 14 residues. V was shortened by 2 bases and J by 11 bases, with 18 bases between the two germline ends. Germline CDR1 LNHDA, CDR2 SQIVND (reference sequence). The CDR3 reads CASSISRGSRDAFF. DNA for the CDR3: TGTGCCAGTAGTATATCCCGCGGATCGAGGGACGCTTTCTTT.

In its sample, this clone was seen a few times. The chain links TRBV5-4 to TRBJ2-5; the D is unclear. The CDR3 contains 14 residues. CDR1 is SGHNT, CDR2 YYREEE, per germline (reference sequence). The ends were cut back, 4 bases at V and 1 base at J, with 11 bases in the middle. CDR3 in amino acids: CASSPTSGQETQYF. CDR3 bases: TGTGCCAGCAGCCCGACCAGTGGCCAAGAGACCCAGTACTTC.

The gene calls are TRBV18 and TRBJ1-2, with D possibly matching TRBD1 (5 bases). CDR1 KGHSH and CDR2 LQKENI come from the germline V gene. The CDR3 has 14 amino acids. V lost 1 base to trimming and J lost 5 bases, with 11 bases between them. The CDR3 sequence is CASSPRQNGYGYTF. In nucleotides, the CDR3 is TGTGCCAGCTCACCACGACAGAATGGATATGGCTACACCTTC.

This clone has a handful of counts. The J gene is TRBJ2-3, the V gene TRBV6-4, with 12 bases lining up with TRBD2. Trimming removed 8 bases from V and 5 bases from J; junction bases left unmatched: 8. This CDR3 is built from 15 residues. CDR1 is MRHNA, CDR2 SNTAGT, per germline. This CDR3 reads CASSASGGAGDTQYF. CDR3 nucleotides: TGTGCCAGCTCCGCTAGCGGGGGGGCCGGAGATACGCAGTATTTT.

V is TRBV18 and J is TRBJ2-7, with 7 bases identical to TRBD1. Germline V gene data show CDR1 as KGHSH and CDR2 as LQKENI. The trim removed 3 bases at V and 1 base at J, leaving 3 bases unmatched. The CDR3 totals 14 residues. The CDR3 here is CASSPGQTSYEQYF. The CDR3 region has the DNA TGTGCCAGCTCACCGGGACAGACTTCCTACGAGCAGTACTTC.

The V gene is TRBV6-5, the J gene TRBJ2-5; 8 bases fit TRBD1. Germline lookup yields CDR1 MNHEY and CDR2 SVGAGI. J gave up 4 bases and V 2 bases, and 9 bases lay outside the gene matches. CDR3 length equals 16 residues. The CDR3 DNA reads TGTGCCAGCAGTTACGGACAGGGCGGAATAGGAGAGACCCAGTACTTC. Its translation is CASSYGQGGIGETQYF.

The chain links TRBV2 to TRBJ1-5; tentative D call: TRBD1 (6 bases). The CDR3 is 13 amino acids. V gave up 4 bases and J gave up 4 bases, with 8 bases separating them. CDR1 and CDR2 (germline): SNHLY, FYNNEI. The CDR3, as DNA: TGTGCCAGCAGTGGACAGGTTAATCAGCCCCAGCATTTT. Translation gives CASSGQVNQPQHF.

The genes are TRBV2 and TRBJ1-4; the D is unclear. This CDR3 region has 12 residues. V was trimmed by 7 bases and J by 8 bases, leaving 11 bases between them. Germline V gene lookup returns CDR1 SNHLY and CDR2 FYNNEI. The CDR3 DNA reads TGTGCCAGCATGAGGGTTGGCGAAAAACTGTTTTTT. Its protein product is CASMRVGEKLFF.

This chain joins TRBV4-1 and TRBJ2-1; TRBD2 agrees at 13 bases. J gave up 8 bases and V 4 bases, and 5 bases lay outside the gene matches. Germline CDR1 is MGHRA and CDR2 is YSYEKL. This CDR3 is built from 15 residues. The CDR3 DNA reads as TGCGCCAGCAGCCTACTAGCGGGAGGGCCCGATGAGCAGTTCTTC. Amino acid sequence: CASSLLAGGPDEQFF.

The chain employs TRBV27 and TRBJ1-2; no reliable D call. The CDR3 is 15 amino acids. V was cut by 0 bases and J by 2 bases, with 10 bases left in between. Germline CDR1 and CDR2: MNHEY and SMNVEV (reference sequence). This CDR3 reads CASSLSVRRNYGYTF. The CDR3 nucleotides are TGTGCCAGCAGTTTATCCGTGAGAAGAAACTATGGCTACACCTTC.

This chain connects TRBV7-9 to TRBJ1-5, with 8 bases that match TRBD1. The CDR3 loop spans 17 amino acids. In germline, CDR1 is SEHNR, CDR2 FQNEAQ (reference sequence). V shed 5 bases and J 5 bases; nucleotides not matched to a gene: 14. CDR3 in amino acids: CASSPGQGQIGDQPQHF. The CDR3 region has the DNA TGTGCCAGCAGCCCCGGACAGGGACAAATTGGAGATCAGCCCCAGCATTTT.

The rearrangement joins TRBV6-5 to TRBJ1-1; possibly TRBD1 for D (5 bases). Germline loops: CDR1 MNHEY, CDR2 SVGAGI. CDR3 length: 14 residues. Trimming took 6 bases from V and 5 from J, leaving 16 bases between them. The CDR3 region has the DNA TGTGCCAGCAGCTATAAAGGGGTTTGGACTGAAGCTTTCTTT. Residues: CASSYKGVWTEAFF.

The gene calls are TRBV7-2 and TRBJ1-6; possible D gene TRBD1, 5 bases. The germline CDR1 and CDR2 sequences are SGHTA and FQGNSA. With 4 bases removed from V and 0 bases from J, the gap between germline ends came to 13 bases. This CDR3 has 17 residues. The chain's CDR3 is CASSSWGMSSYNSPLHF. As DNA, the CDR3 is TGTGCCAGCAGCTCCTGGGGCATGAGCTCCTATAATTCACCCCTCCACTTT.

V is TRBV27 and J is TRBJ2-1; 9 bases align to TRBD1. V lost 6 bases and J lost 3; bases outside the gene matches: 9. Looked up from germline, CDR1 is MNHEY and CDR2 is SMNVEV (reference sequence). The CDR3 totals 16 residues. CDR3 loop: CASSSIGQGNYNEQFF. The DNA of the CDR3 is TGTGCCAGCAGCTCGATCGGACAGGGGAACTACAATGAGCAGTTCTTC.

The chain employs TRBV9 and TRBJ1-2; weak D call: TRBD1 (6 bases). The CDR3 totals 13 residues. Germline V gives CDR1 SGDLS, CDR2 YYNGEE. V was pared by 1 base and J by 12 bases, with 16 bases between. CDR3 nucleotide sequence: TGTGCCAGCAGCGTATCAACAGGGAAGGCGGACACCTTC. The encoded protein is CASSVSTGKADTF. Together with reference TRBV9 and TRBJ1-2, the CDR3 gives the full variable domain: DSGVTQTPKHLITATGQRVTLRCSPRSGDLSVYWYQQSLDQGLQFLIQYYNGEERAKGNILERFSAQQFPDLHSELNLSSLELGDSALYFCASSVSTGKADTFGSGTRLTVV.

The table lists this clone with a count of one. J is TRBJ2-3 and V is TRBV5-1; tentatively, D is TRBD2 (6 bases). This CDR3 is built from 18 residues. The germline V gene encodes CDR1 SGHRS and CDR2 YFSETQ. The V end lost 0 bases, the J end lost 2 bases, and 19 bases lay between the germline ends. The CDR3 region is CASSLEVSGRRYTDTQYF. CDR3 bases: TGCGCCAGCAGCTTGGAGGTTAGCGGTCGAAGATACACAGATACGCAGTATTTT.

The rearrangement joins TRBV19 to TRBJ1-2, with D perhaps matching TRBD1 (6 bases). Germline assignment: CDR1 LNHDA and CDR2 SQIVND (reference sequence). V was shortened by 3 bases and J by 1 base, with 12 bases between the two germline ends. The length of the CDR3 is 15 residues. CDR3: CASSIAGGLNYGYTF. The DNA for the CDR3 is TGTGCCAGTAGTATCGCTGGGGGCCTTAACTATGGCTACACCTTC.

This clone has a handful of counts. V and J are TRBV2 and TRBJ2-1, with 7 bases that match TRBD1. CDR3 size: 13 residues. After removal of 7 bases from V and 6 bases from J, the junction contained 6 bases not matched to a gene. Germline V CDR1 and CDR2: SNHLY, FYNNEI. CDR3 in DNA: TGTGCCAGCAACAGGGGCGGTTTCAATGAGCAGTTCTTC. Protein product: CASNRGGFNEQFF.

The chain links TRBV30 to TRBJ2-2; D is unresolved. Germline lookup yields CDR1 GTSNPN and CDR2 SVGIG (reference sequence). This CDR3 is built from 14 residues. Trimming pared 2 bases from V and 2 bases from J, leaving 9 bases between. CDR3 residues: CAWSSRVNTGELFF. CDR3 DNA: TGTGCCTGGAGTAGTCGGGTTAACACCGGGGAGCTGTTTTTT.

V and J are TRBV28 and TRBJ2-7, with D tentatively TRBD2 (6 bases). The CDR3 consists of 13 residues. V was clipped by 3 bases and J by 9 bases, with 15 bases between them. Germline lookup yields CDR1 MDHEN and CDR2 SYDVKM. The CDR3 reads CASSFPPGTVQYF. The DNA of the CDR3 is TGTGCCAGCAGTTTTCCCCCAGGGACTGTGCAGTACTTC.